These T cell receptor beta chains were read from a single sample in a study of blood T cell repertoires in COVID-19. Assay used: immunoSEQ multiplex PCR; TCRdb lists only in-frame clones, some missing. The table has tens of thousands of clones, about 90% seen once. The sample consisted of peripheral blood. These receptors came from a man aged 35 to 55 with COVID-19, enrolled during active disease. Both conserved end residues are part of each CDR3. A D gene is named only where the DNA matches it firmly. A clone size is listed for some rows: how often the clone was seen (once, few, many), or a class if it is expanded.

size	D	J	V	DNA	CDR3
.	TRBD1	TRBJ1-6	TRBV5-1	TGCGCCAGCAGCCCCCCCGGGACAGGATTTTCACCCCTCCACTTT	CASSPPGTGFSPLHF
.	.	TRBJ2-1	TRBV2	TGTGCCAGCAGTGAAATACGGGAGAACAATGAGCAGTTCTTC	CASSEIRENNEQFF
.	TRBD2	TRBJ2-1	TRBV24-1	TGTGCCACCAGTGATTCCGCCGGGACTAGCGGGGGTTACAATGAGCAGTTCTTC	CATSDSAGTSGGYNEQFF
.	.	TRBJ2-7	TRBV19	TGTGCCAGTAGTGCGACAGGCCTTAGCTCCTACGAGCAGTACTTC	CASSATGLSSYEQYF
.	TRBD2	TRBJ2-3	TRBV7-2	TGTGCCAGCAGCCTAGGACTAGAGGCAGATACGCAGTATTTT	CASSLGLEADTQYF
.	TRBD2	TRBJ2-5	TRBV5-5	TGTGCCAGCAGCCCACTAGCGGGGGTTTACCTTGTCCAAGAGACCCAGTACTTC	CASSPLAGVYLVQETQYF
.	TRBD2	TRBJ2-1	TRBV29-1	TGCAGCGTTGAACCCCAGGCGGGGGGAAACAATGAGCAGTTCTTC	CSVEPQAGGNNEQFF
.	.	TRBJ1-4	TRBV7-2	TGTGCCAGCAGCTTAGATGGGGGGGTTAATGAAAAACTGTTTTTT	CASSLDGGVNEKLFF
few	.	TRBJ2-7	TRBV7-9	TGTGCCAGCAGCTTAATGGGAACAGGTCTCGACGAGCAGTACTTC	CASSLMGTGLDEQYF
.	.	TRBJ1-1	TRBV19	TGTGCCACCAAGGACAGTGCGAACACTGAAGCTTTCTTT	CATKDSANTEAFF
.	TRBD1	TRBJ1-2	TRBV30	TGTGCCTGGACTAGTGGGGACAGGGCCCCGAACTATGGCTACACCTTC	CAWTSGDRAPNYGYTF
few	TRBD1	TRBJ2-7	TRBV19	TGTGCCAGTAGTAGGACAGGGTCCTACGAGCAGTACTTC	CASSRTGSYEQYF